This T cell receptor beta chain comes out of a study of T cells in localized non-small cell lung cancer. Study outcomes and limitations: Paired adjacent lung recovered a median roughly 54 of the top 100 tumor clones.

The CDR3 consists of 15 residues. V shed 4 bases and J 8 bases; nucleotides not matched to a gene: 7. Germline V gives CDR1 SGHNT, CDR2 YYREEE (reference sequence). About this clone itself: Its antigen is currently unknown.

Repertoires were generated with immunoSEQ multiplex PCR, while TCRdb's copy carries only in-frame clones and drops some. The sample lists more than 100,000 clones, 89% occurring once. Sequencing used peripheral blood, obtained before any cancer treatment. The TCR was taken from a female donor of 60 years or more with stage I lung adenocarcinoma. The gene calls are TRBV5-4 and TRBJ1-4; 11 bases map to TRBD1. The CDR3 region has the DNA TGTGCCAGCAGCAGGGACAGGGGGACGGGGGAAAAACTGTTTTTT. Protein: CASSRDRGTGEKLFF.